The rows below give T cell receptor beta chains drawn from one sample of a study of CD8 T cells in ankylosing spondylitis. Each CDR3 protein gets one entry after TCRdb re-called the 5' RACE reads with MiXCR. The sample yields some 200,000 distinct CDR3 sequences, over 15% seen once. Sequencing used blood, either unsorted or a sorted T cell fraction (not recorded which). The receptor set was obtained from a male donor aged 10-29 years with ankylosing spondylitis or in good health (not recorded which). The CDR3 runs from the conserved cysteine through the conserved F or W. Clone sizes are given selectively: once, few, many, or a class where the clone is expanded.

CDR3 protein: CASSHNDNRPTRNNEQFF; J gene: TRBJ2-1; clone size: many; CDR3 length: 18; V gene: TRBV9
CDR3 protein: CASSLDPGLGEQFF; J gene: TRBJ2-1; clone size: -; CDR3 length: 14; V gene: TRBV5-1
CDR3 protein: CSATASLVSDTQYF; J gene: TRBJ2-3; clone size: many; CDR3 length: 14; V gene: TRBV20-1
CDR3 protein: CASSARTGTRDEQFF; J gene: TRBJ2-1; clone size: many; CDR3 length: 15; V gene: TRBV5-5
CDR3 protein: CASSLPDLTEAFF; J gene: TRBJ1-1; clone size: many; CDR3 length: 13; V gene: TRBV11-2
CDR3 protein: CASSFRSGLEQYF; J gene: TRBJ2-7; clone size: many; CDR3 length: 13; V gene: TRBV7-9
CDR3 protein: CASSPRWTGLENEQFF; J gene: TRBJ2-1; clone size: many; CDR3 length: 16; V gene: TRBV7-9
CDR3 protein: CASSYSIPPTGELFF; J gene: TRBJ2-2; clone size: many; CDR3 length: 15; V gene: TRBV6-5
CDR3 protein: CSVRQAGEREQFF; J gene: TRBJ2-1; clone size: few; CDR3 length: 13; V gene: TRBV20-1
CDR3 protein: CSARGSGGTDTQYF; J gene: TRBJ2-3; clone size: many; CDR3 length: 14; V gene: TRBV20-1
CDR3 protein: CASTISERLDTQYF; J gene: TRBJ2-3; clone size: many; CDR3 length: 14; V gene: TRBV7-2
CDR3 protein: CASSFMAGALNEQFF; J gene: TRBJ2-1; clone size: many; CDR3 length: 15; V gene: TRBV5-1
CDR3 protein: CSVPRKGVYNEQFF; J gene: TRBJ2-1; clone size: -; CDR3 length: 14; V gene: TRBV29-1
CDR3 protein: CASSLATSGRWRGYEQYF; J gene: TRBJ2-7; clone size: once; CDR3 length: 18; V gene: TRBV7-2
CDR3 protein: CSVGTIPPTDTQYF; J gene: TRBJ2-3; clone size: -; CDR3 length: 14; V gene: TRBV29-1
CDR3 protein: CSVASGGYYEQYF; J gene: TRBJ2-7; clone size: many; CDR3 length: 13; V gene: TRBV29-1
CDR3 protein: CASSEWGRGETQYF; J gene: TRBJ2-5; clone size: many; CDR3 length: 14; V gene: TRBV2
CDR3 protein: CSARPPGGQGNSPLHF; J gene: TRBJ1-6; clone size: many; CDR3 length: 16; V gene: TRBV20-1
CDR3 protein: CASRRPRGSGETQYF; J gene: TRBJ2-5; clone size: many; CDR3 length: 15; V gene: TRBV12-3/TRBV12-4
CDR3 protein: CATRQGHTGELFF; J gene: TRBJ2-2; clone size: many; CDR3 length: 13; V gene: TRBV2
CDR3 protein: CASSHRLAGGNTQYF; J gene: TRBJ2-3; clone size: many; CDR3 length: 15; V gene: TRBV4-3
CDR3 protein: CATSAWTSGTNYNEQFF; J gene: TRBJ2-1; clone size: many; CDR3 length: 17; V gene: TRBV24-1
CDR3 protein: CASSNRVSNQPQHF; J gene: TRBJ1-5; clone size: many; CDR3 length: 14; V gene: TRBV6-2/TRBV6-3
CDR3 protein: CASTLQGWDGYTF; J gene: TRBJ1-2; clone size: few; CDR3 length: 13; V gene: TRBV12-3/TRBV12-4
CDR3 protein: CATRTGTGGSPLHF; J gene: TRBJ1-6; clone size: many; CDR3 length: 14; V gene: TRBV15
CDR3 protein: CATSDPPGTSGINEQFF; J gene: TRBJ2-1; clone size: many; CDR3 length: 17; V gene: TRBV24-1
CDR3 protein: CATSIPLGPGIRNEQFF; J gene: TRBJ2-1; clone size: many; CDR3 length: 17; V gene: TRBV15
CDR3 protein: CASSLAGGNTDTQYF; J gene: TRBJ2-3; clone size: many; CDR3 length: 15; V gene: TRBV7-2
CDR3 protein: CASSPILGGAWETQYF; J gene: TRBJ2-5; clone size: many; CDR3 length: 16; V gene: TRBV7-2
CDR3 protein: CASSQAARAIQETQYF; J gene: TRBJ2-5; clone size: many; CDR3 length: 16; V gene: TRBV4-2
CDR3 protein: CASTLSGRNTGELFF; J gene: TRBJ2-2; clone size: many; CDR3 length: 15; V gene: TRBV12-3/TRBV12-4
CDR3 protein: CASSFTGGEFREQYF; J gene: TRBJ2-7; clone size: -; CDR3 length: 15; V gene: TRBV5-1
CDR3 protein: CASSLNRVNEQFF; J gene: TRBJ2-1; clone size: -; CDR3 length: 13; V gene: TRBV5-1
CDR3 protein: CASSHNPGQGLETQYF; J gene: TRBJ2-5; clone size: -; CDR3 length: 16; V gene: TRBV7-8
CDR3 protein: CASSPITLQGASIEKLFF; J gene: TRBJ1-4; clone size: many; CDR3 length: 18; V gene: TRBV27
CDR3 protein: CASSLGPPGELFF; J gene: TRBJ2-2; clone size: once; CDR3 length: 13; V gene: TRBV11-2
CDR3 protein: CASSGQTDEKLFF; J gene: TRBJ1-4; clone size: many; CDR3 length: 13; V gene: TRBV5-1
CDR3 protein: CASSFEGWNTEAFF; J gene: TRBJ1-1; clone size: many; CDR3 length: 14; V gene: TRBV19
CDR3 protein: CSASRVAGLYQETQYF; J gene: TRBJ2-5; clone size: -; CDR3 length: 16; V gene: TRBV20-1
CDR3 protein: CASSTTDRDPFF; J gene: TRBJ2-1; clone size: many; CDR3 length: 12; V gene: TRBV9
CDR3 protein: CASSYPGTGVYEQYF; J gene: TRBJ2-7; clone size: many; CDR3 length: 15; V gene: TRBV7-2
CDR3 protein: CSVKPGTSGPGEQFF; J gene: TRBJ2-1; clone size: few; CDR3 length: 15; V gene: TRBV29-1